The source of this T cell receptor (beta chain) is a study of shared clonotypes between healthy human individuals. Repertoires were generated with immunoSEQ multiplex PCR, while TCRdb's copy carries only in-frame clones and drops some. The sample has 950,000 to 1,100,000 clones; 70% to 80% are singletons. Sequencing was carried out using memory CD4+ T cells sorted from blood. Subset of the sample: CD45RA-negative fraction. The sequence was obtained from a man between 18 and 35 years old in good health.

As DNA, the CDR3 is TGTGCCAGCTCACCACGAACCACCGGGGAGCTGTTTTTT. This codes for CASSPRTTGELFF. The J gene is TRBJ2-2, the V gene TRBV18; D is undetermined. Germline-derived CDR1 and CDR2 are KGHSH and LQKENI. There are 13 residues in the CDR3. V lost 1 base, J lost 4 bases, and 4 bases lay in between.